This is a list of T cell receptor beta chains from one sample in a study of technical replicates of blood from a few donors. The assay was immunoSEQ multiplex PCR, and TCRdb's table has in-frame clones only and misses some. This table holds under 85,000 clones, around 94% found once. Input material: T cells isolated from PBMCs. The receptors were gathered from a human donor in good health. Each CDR3 is given with its conserved first and last residue. D genes are given only for firm matches. Expanded clones get a size class; other rows say once, few or many, or leave the size out.

j_call v_call d_call clone_size cdr3_aa cdr3_nt
TRBJ1-1 TRBV19 NA NA CASSIRGTEAFF TGTGCCAGTAGTATCCGGGGCACTGAAGCTTTCTTT
TRBJ2-5 TRBV7-8 NA NA CASSLGGQETQYF TGTGCCAGCAGCTTAGGAGGTCAAGAGACCCAGTACTTC
TRBJ2-5 TRBV29-1 NA once CSIAGETQYF TGCAGCATCGCCGGTGAGACCCAGTACTTC
TRBJ2-7 TRBV29-1 NA NA CSVRAGYEQYF TGCAGCGTCCGGGCGGGTTACGAGCAGTACTTC
TRBJ1-1 TRBV21-1 NA NA CASSKQGRHTEAFF TGTGCCAGCAGCAAACAGGGTAGGCACACTGAAGCTTTCTTT
TRBJ2-5 TRBV27 NA NA CASSPQYQETQYF TGTGCCAGCAGTCCACAGTACCAAGAGACCCAGTACTTC
TRBJ1-3 TRBV5-1 NA NA CASSFQPGGNTIYF TGCGCCAGCAGCTTTCAACCCGGTGGAAACACCATATATTTT
TRBJ2-3 TRBV7-8 NA NA CASSLVRQTDTQYF TGTGCCAGCAGCTTAGTGCGGCAAACAGATACGCAGTATTTT
TRBJ2-7 TRBV9 NA NA CASSGTGFPYEQYF TGTGCCAGCAGCGGCACCGGGTTTCCCTACGAGCAGTACTTC
TRBJ2-2 TRBV19 TRBD2 NA CASQPWRGYTGELFF TGTGCCAGCCAGCCTTGGCGGGGGTACACCGGGGAGCTGTTTTTT
TRBJ1-1 TRBV5-6 NA NA CASIRGGVGEAFF TGTGCCAGCATAAGAGGAGGGGTAGGTGAAGCTTTCTTT